This T cell receptor beta chain was obtained from a study of shared clonotypes between healthy human individuals. In germline, CDR1 is LNHNV, CDR2 YYDKDF (reference sequence). J lost 5 bases, V lost 4 bases, and 3 bases had no gene match. This CDR3 spans 13 amino acids. The protocol was immunoSEQ multiplex PCR, while the TCRdb copy is restricted to in-frame clones and leaves out a portion. This repertoire shows about 480,000 clones, over 75% found once; its top ten account for approximately 13%. The chain is built from TRBV15 and TRBJ1-2; 8 nucleotides match TRBD1. The sequencing input was PBMCs. The source is a woman aged 40 to 55 in good health. Some clones in this sample may be carry-over from other donors' samples. The chain's CDR3 is CATSKDRGYGYTF. CDR3 bases: TGTGCCACCAGCAAAGACAGGGGATATGGCTACACCTTC. Together with reference TRBV15 and TRBJ1-2, the CDR3 gives the full variable domain: DAMVIQNPRYQVTQFGKPVTLSCSQTLNHNVMYWYQQKSSQAPKLLFHYYDKDFNNEADTPDNFQSRRPNTSFCFLDIRSPGLGDTAMYLCATSKDRGYGYTFGSGTRLTVV.